This T cell receptor beta chain was sequenced during a study of OX40 agonist ivuxolimab in advanced cancers. Study background: Earlier anti-PD-1, anti-PD-L1 or anti-CTLA-4 therapy was permitted; about 39% had received some.

Findings and limits, study-wide: Clonal expansion from baseline to week 6 occurred in both CD4+ and CD8+ T cells. Antigen specificity remained undetermined for the expanded peripheral T cells.

The CDR3 is 20 residues long. Data came from immunoSEQ multiplex PCR; TCRdb stores just in-frame clones and leaves some out. The data show 55,000 to 90,000 clones, 86% seen once. Of note for this clone: Its antigen is not known.

With baseline, cycle 4 day 1, and cycle 7 day 1 as timepoints, blood was sampled. The input for sequencing was CD4+ or CD8+ T cells sorted from blood, taken in a trial of the OX40 agonist ivuxolimab. The source is an adult with an advanced solid tumor such as melanoma, head and neck, liver or kidney cancer. The chain links TRBV1 to TRBJ2-3; TRBD2, the D gene given by the table, was not confirmed from the DNA. TRBV1 is marked as a pseudogene. The CDR3 reads CTSSQDLCGGPCWSPDTQYF. The CDR3 DNA reads as TGCACCAGCAGCCAAGATCTGTGCGGGGGCCCCTGTTGGTCCCCAGATACGCAGTATTTT.